This T cell receptor beta chain was found in a study of blood T cell repertoires in COVID-19. As for the study in general: Acute and convalescent COVID-19 samples came from the United States, Italy and Spain.

Followed longitudinally, the Seattle patients had been enrolled during active infection. The repertoire was sequenced with immunoSEQ multiplex PCR; TCRdb's copy has only in-frame clones and lacks some. The sample lists 300,000 to 400,000 clones; approximately 86% were seen once. V gave up 4 bases and J gave up 4 bases; unmatched junction bases: 3. Germline CDR1 and CDR2: LGHDT and YNNKEL (reference sequence). CDR3 length equals 15 residues. What was sequenced was peripheral blood. The gene calls are TRBV3-1 (or the pseudogene TRBV3-2) and TRBJ2-1; 11 nucleotides match TRBD2. This sequence originates from a woman aged 55-69 years with COVID-19, enrolled during active disease. The DNA of the CDR3 is TGTGCCAGCAGCCTTCCTAGCGGGGGGTACAATGAGCAGTTCTTC. As protein: CASSLPSGGYNEQFF.